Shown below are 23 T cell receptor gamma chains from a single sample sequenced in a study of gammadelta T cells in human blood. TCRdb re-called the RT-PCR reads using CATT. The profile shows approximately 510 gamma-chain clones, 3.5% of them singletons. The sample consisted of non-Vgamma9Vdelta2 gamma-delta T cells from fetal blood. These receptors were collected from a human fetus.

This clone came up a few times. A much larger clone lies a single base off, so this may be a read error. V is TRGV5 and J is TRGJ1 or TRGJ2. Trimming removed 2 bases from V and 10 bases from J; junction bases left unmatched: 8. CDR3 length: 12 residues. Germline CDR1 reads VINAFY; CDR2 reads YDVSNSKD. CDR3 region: CATWDMGYKKLF. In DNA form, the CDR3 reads TGTGCCACCTGGGACATGGGGTACAAGAAACTCTTT.

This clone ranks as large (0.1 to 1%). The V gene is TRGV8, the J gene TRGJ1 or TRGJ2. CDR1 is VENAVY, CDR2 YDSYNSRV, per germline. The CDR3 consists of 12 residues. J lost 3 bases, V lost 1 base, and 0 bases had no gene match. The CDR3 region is CATWDSYYKKLF. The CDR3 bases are TGTGCCACCTGGGATAGTTATTATAAGAAACTCTTT.

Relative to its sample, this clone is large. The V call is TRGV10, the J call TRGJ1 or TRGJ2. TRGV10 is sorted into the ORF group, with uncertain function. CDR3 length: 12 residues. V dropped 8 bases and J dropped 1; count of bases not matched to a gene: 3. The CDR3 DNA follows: TGTGCTGCGTGGGAAAATTATTATAAGAAACTCTTT. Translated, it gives CAAWENYYKKLF.

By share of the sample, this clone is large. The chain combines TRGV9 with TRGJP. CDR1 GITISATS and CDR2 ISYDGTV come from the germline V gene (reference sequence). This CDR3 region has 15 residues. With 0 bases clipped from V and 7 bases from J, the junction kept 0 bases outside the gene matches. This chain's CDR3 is CALWEVELGKKIKVF. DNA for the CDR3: TGTGCCTTGTGGGAGGTGGAGTTGGGCAAAAAAATCAAGGTATTT.

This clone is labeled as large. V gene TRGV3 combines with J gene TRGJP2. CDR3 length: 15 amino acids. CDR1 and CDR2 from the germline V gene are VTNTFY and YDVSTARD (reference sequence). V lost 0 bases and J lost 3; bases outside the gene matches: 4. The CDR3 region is CATWDRPRSDWIKTF. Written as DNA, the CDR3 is TGTGCCACCTGGGACAGGCCGCGTAGTGATTGGATCAAGACGTTT.

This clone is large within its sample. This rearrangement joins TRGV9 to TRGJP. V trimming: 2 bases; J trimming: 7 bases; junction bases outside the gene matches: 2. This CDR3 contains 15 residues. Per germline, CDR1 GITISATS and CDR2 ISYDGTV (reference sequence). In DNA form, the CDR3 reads TGTGCCTTGTGGGAGGCTGAGTTGGGCAAAAAAATCAAGGTATTT. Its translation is CALWEAELGKKIKVF.

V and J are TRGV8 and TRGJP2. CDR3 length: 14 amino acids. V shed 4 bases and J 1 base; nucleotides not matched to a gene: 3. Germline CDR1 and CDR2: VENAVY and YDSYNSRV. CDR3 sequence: CATWDPSSDWIKTF. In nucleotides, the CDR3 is TGTGCCACCTGGGACCCTAGTAGTGATTGGATCAAGACGTTT.

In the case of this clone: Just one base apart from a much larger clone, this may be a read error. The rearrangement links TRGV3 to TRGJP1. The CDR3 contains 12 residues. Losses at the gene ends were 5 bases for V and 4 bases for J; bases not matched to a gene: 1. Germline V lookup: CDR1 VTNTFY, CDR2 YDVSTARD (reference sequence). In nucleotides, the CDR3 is TGTGCCACCTGGGTCACTGGTTGGTTCAAGATATTT. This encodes CATWVTGWFKIF.

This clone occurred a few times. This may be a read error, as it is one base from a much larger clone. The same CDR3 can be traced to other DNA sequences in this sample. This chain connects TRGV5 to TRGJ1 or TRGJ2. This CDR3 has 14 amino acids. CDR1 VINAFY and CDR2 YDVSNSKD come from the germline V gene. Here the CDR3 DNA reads TGTGCCACTTGGGACAGGCGGAATTATTATAAGAAACTCTTT. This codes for CATWDRRNYYKKLF.

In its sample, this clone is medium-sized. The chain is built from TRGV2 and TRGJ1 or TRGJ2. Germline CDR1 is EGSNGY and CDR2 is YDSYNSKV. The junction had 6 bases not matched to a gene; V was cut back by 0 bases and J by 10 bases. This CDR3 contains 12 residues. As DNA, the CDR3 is TGTGCCACCTGGGACGGGCTAGGGAAGAAACTCTTT. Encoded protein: CATWDGLGKKLF.

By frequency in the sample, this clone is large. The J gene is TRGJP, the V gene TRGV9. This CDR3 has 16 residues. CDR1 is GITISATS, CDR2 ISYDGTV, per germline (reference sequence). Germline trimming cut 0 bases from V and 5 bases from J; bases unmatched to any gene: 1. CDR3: CALWEVKELGKKIKVF. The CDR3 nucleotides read TGTGCCTTGTGGGAGGTGAAAGAGTTGGGCAAAAAAATCAAGGTATTT.

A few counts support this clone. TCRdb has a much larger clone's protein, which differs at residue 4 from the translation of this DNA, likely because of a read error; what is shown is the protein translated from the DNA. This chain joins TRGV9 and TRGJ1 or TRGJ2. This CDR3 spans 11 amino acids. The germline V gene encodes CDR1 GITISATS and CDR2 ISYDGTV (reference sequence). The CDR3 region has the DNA TGTGCCTTGTGTGAGGCTTATAAGAAACTCTTT. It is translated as CALCEAYKKLF.

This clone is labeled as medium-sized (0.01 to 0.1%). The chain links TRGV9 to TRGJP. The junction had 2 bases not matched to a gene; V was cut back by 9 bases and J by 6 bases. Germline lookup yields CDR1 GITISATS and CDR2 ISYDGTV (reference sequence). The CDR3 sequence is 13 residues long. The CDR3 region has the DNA TGTGCCTTGCGAGAGTTGGGCAAAAAAATCAAGGTATTT. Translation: CALRELGKKIKVF.

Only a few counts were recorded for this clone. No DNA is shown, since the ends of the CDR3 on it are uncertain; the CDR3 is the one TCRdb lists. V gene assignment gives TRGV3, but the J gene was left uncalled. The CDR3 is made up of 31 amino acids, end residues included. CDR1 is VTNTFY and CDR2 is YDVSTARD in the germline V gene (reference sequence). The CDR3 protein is CATWDRLIIRNSLAVEQHLLSQVSIGRIQHF.

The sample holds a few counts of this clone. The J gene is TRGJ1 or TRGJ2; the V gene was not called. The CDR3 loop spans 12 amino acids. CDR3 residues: CATWDCCYKKLF. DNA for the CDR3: TGTGCCACCTGGGATTGTTGTTATAAGAAACTCTTT.

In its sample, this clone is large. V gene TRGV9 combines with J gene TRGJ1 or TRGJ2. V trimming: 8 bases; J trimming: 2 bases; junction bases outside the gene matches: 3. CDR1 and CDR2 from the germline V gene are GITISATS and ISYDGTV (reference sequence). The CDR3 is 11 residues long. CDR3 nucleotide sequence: TGTGCCTTGTTCTATTATTATAAGAAACTCTTT. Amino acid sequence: CALFYYYKKLF.

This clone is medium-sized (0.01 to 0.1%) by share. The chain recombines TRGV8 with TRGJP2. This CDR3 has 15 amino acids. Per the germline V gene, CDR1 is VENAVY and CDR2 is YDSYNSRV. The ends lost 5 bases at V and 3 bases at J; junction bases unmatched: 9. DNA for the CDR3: TGTGCCACCTGGGCTACATCCCGTAGTGATTGGATCAAGACGTTT. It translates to CATWATSRSDWIKTF.

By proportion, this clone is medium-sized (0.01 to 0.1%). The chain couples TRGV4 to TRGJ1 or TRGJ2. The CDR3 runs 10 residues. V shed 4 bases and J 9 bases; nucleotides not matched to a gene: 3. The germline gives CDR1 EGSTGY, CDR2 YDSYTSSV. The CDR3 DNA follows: TGTGCCACCTGGGACGGTAAGAAACTCTTT. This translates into CATWDGKKLF.

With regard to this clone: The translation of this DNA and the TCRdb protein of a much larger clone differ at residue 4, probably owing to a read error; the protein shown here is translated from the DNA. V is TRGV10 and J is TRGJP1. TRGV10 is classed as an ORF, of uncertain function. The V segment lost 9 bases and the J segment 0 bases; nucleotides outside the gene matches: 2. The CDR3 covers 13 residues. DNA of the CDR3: TGTGCTGCGTGTGATACCACTGGTTGGTTCAAGATATTT. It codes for CAACDTTGWFKIF.

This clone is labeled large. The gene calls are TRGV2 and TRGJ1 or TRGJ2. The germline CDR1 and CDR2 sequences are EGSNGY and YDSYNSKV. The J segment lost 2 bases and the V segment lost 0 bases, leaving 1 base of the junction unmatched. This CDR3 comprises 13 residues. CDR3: CATWDGHYYKKLF. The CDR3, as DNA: TGTGCCACCTGGGACGGGCATTATTATAAGAAACTCTTT.

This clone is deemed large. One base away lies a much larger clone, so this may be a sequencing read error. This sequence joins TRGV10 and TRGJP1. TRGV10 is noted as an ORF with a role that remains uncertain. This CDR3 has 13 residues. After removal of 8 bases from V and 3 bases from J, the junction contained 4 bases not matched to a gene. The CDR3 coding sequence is TGTGCTGCGTGGGATTCCACTGGTTGGTTCAAGATATTT. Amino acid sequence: CAAWDSTGWFKIF.

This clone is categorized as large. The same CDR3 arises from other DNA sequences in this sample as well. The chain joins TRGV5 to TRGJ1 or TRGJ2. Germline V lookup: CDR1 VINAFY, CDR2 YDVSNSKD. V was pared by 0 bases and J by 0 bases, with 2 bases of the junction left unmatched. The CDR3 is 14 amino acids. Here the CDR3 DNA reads TGTGCCACCTGGGACAGGCGGAATTATTATAAGAAACTCTTT. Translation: CATWDRRNYYKKLF.

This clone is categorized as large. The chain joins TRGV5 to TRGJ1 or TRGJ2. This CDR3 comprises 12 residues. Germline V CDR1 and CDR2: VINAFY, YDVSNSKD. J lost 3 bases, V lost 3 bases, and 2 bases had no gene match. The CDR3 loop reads CATWDLYYKKLF. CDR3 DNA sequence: TGTGCCACCTGGGACCTTTATTATAAGAAACTCTTT.